The clone carrying this T cell receptor (beta chain) was recorded a few times. Its antigen is undetermined. This sample was taken from a study of beta chain features in type 1 diabetes. Study-level findings and limits: TCRB CDR3s were moderately but significantly shorter in Type 1 diabetes patients in all four CD4+ subsets. Fewer insertions but more deletions were seen at VDJ junctions in type 1 diabetes patients.

The authors reverse transcribed all of the isolated RNA, so sequencing captured expressed TCRB transcripts. Sequencing used immunoSEQ multiplex PCR; TCRdb keeps in-frame clones, though not all of them. Of roughly 240,000 clones in the sample, about 14% are singletons; the top ten hold around 0.03%. The sequenced sample was naive CD4+ T cells from blood. This clonotype was sampled from a woman aged 40 to 55 in good health.

The CDR3 sequence is CASSWRGGHSDTQYF. The CDR3 DNA reads as TGTGCCAGCAGTTGGCGGGGGGGCCATTCGGATACGCAGTATTTT. The V and J genes are TRBV27 and TRBJ2-3, with TRBD2 matching over 9 bases. Germline V gene data show CDR1 as MNHEY and CDR2 as SMNVEV (reference sequence). This CDR3 contains 15 residues. Germline trimming cut 4 bases from V and 6 bases from J; bases unmatched to any gene: 8.